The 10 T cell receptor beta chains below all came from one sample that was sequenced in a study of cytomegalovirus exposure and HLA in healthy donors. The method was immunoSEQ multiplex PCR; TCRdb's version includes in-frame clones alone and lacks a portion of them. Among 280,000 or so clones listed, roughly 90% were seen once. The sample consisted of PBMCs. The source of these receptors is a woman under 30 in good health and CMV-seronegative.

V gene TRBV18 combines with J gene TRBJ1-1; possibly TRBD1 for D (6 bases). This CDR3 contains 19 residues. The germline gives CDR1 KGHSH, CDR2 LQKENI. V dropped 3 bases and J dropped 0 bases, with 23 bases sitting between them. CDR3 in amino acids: CASSPMGWALGDMNTEAFF. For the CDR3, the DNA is TGTGCCAGCTCACCGATGGGGTGGGCACTAGGGGACATGAACACTGAAGCTTTCTTT.

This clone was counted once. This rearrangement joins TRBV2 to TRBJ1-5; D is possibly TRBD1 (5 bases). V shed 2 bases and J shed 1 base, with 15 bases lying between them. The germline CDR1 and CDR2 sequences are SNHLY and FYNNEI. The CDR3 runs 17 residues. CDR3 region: CASSERLRDSSNQPQHF. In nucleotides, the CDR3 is TGTGCCAGCAGTGAACGGCTTCGGGACTCCAGCAATCAGCCCCAGCATTTT.

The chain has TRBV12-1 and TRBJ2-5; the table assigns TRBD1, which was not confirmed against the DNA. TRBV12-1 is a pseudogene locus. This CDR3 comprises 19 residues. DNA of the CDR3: TGTGCCAGCAGCTTTGCAATATACAGGAGCCCAGGGCGTACGGAGACCCAGTACTTC. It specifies CASSFAIYRSPGRTETQYF.

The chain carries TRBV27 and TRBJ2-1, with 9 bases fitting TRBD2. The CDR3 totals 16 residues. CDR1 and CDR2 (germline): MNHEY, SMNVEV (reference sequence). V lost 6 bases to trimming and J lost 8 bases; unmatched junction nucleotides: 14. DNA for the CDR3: TGTGCCAGCAGGGACCTTTTGTCTAGCGGGACAGATGAGCAGTTCTTC. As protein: CASRDLLSSGTDEQFF.

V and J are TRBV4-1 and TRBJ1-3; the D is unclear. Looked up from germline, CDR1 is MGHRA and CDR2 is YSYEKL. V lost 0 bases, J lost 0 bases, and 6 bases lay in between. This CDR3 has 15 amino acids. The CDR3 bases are TGCGCCAGCAGCCAAGATACAGACTCTGGAAACACCATATATTTT. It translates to CASSQDTDSGNTIYF.

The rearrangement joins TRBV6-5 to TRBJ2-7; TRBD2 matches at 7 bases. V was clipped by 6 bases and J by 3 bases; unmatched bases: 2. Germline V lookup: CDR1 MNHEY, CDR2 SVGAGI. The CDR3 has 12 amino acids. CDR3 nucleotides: TGTGCCAGCAGCCCGGGGGGCTACGAGCAGTACTTC. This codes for CASSPGGYEQYF.

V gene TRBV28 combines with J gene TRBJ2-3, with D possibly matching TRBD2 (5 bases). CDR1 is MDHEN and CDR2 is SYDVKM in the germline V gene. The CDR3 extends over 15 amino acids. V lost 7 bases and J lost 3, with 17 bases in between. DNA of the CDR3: TGTGCCAGCAAAACTTCGGCGGAGGCTACAGATACGCAGTATTTT. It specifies CASKTSAEATDTQYF.

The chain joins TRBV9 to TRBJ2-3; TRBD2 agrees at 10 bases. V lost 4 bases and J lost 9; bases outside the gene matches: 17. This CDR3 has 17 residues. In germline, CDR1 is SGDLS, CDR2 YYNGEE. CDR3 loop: CASSPRVRLAGVETQYF. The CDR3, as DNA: TGTGCCAGCAGCCCGAGGGTGAGGCTAGCGGGAGTGGAAACGCAGTATTTT.

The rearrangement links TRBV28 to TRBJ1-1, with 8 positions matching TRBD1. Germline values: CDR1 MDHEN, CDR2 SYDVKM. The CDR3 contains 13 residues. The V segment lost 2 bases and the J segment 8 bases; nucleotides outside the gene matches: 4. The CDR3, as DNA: TGTGCCAGCAGTTTACTCCGACAGGGGGAAGCTTTCTTT. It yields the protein CASSLLRQGEAFF.

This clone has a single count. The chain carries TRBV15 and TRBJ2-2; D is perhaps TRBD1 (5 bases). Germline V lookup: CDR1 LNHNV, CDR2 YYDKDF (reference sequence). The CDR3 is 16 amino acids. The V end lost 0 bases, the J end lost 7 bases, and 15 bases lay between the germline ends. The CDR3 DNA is TGTGCCACCAGCAGAGACTTGACAGTGACGGGCGGGGAGCTGTTTTTT. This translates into CATSRDLTVTGGELFF.